This T cell receptor (beta chain) was retrieved from a study of shared clonotypes between healthy human individuals. Sequencing used immunoSEQ multiplex PCR; TCRdb keeps in-frame clones, though not all of them. The table lists over a million clones, approximately 80% of them singletons. V was cut by 4 bases and J by 3 bases, with 20 bases left in between. This CDR3 spans 16 amino acids. The germline V gene has CDR1 SGHNT and CDR2 YYREEE (reference sequence). This TCR came from a man aged 18 to 29 in good health. Some clones in this sample may be carry-over from other donors' samples. This chain joins TRBV5-4 and TRBJ2-7; D possibly uses TRBD1 or TRBD2 (6 bases each). Specimen: memory CD4+ T cells from PBMCs. Subset indicated: CD45RA-negative fraction. The chain's CDR3 is CASSRMRGEIRYEQYF. DNA for the CDR3: TGTGCCAGCAGCAGGATGAGGGGGGAAATCCGCTACGAGCAGTACTTC.